The clone carrying this T cell receptor beta chain was seen once. The data stem from a study of T cell changes during pregnancy in multiple sclerosis. Method: immunoSEQ multiplex PCR; TCRdb's copy keeps in-frame clones and lacks some. This sample has tens of thousands of clones, with 92% found just once. Trimming removed 4 bases from V and 3 bases from J; junction bases left unmatched: 7. Germline loops: CDR1 SGDLS, CDR2 YYNGEE. This CDR3 contains 15 residues. Source: peripheral blood, taken after pregnancy. The chain joins TRBV9 to TRBJ2-5, with TRBD1 identical over 9 bases. The TCR comes from a female donor with multiple sclerosis, enrolled in a pregnancy study. This CDR3 is CASSPDRGGKETQYF. DNA for the CDR3: TGTGCCAGCAGCCCGGACAGGGGCGGTAAAGAGACCCAGTACTTC. Full variable domain (rest looked up from reference TRBV9 and TRBJ2-5): DSGVTQTPKHLITATGQRVTLRCSPRSGDLSVYWYQQSLDQGLQFLIQYYNGEERAKGNILERFSAQQFPDLHSELNLSSLELGDSALYFCASSPDRGGKETQYFGPGTRLLVL.